This TCR beta chain is drawn from a study of vaccination and CD4 T cells after COVID-19. The overall study: Two of the convalescents were Hispanic, and the group consisted of six males and four females. Cultures that served as controls received a CEFX pool, an HIV-1 Nef pool, or no peptide.

As for treatment: approximately nine-day PBMC culture with coronavirus spike peptide pools or control peptides (ViraFEST assay). T cells were expanded with peptide pools, and expanded clonotypes were identified by TCR sequencing. This CDR3 has 15 amino acids. Trimming took 8 bases from V and 0 from J, leaving 14 bases between them. CDR1 GTSNPN and CDR2 SVGIG come from the germline V gene (reference sequence). The Oncomine TCR Beta short-read assay sequenced DNA from cultured CD4+ T cells. MiXCR, applied by TCRdb to the PCR reads, yields one record per CDR3 protein. The sample contains roughly 15,000 distinct CDR3 sequences, around 47% of which appear only once. This clonotype was found a few times. Its antigen is unknown.

The V and J genes are TRBV30 and TRBJ2-6; D is unresolved. Material for sequencing was CD4+ T cells from blood, cultured in vitro. The receptor's source is a human donor who had recovered from COVID-19. The CDR3 protein is CASGRSFSGANVLTF. CDR3 nucleotides: TGTGCCAGTGGCAGATCGTTCTCTGGGGCCAACGTCCTGACTTTC. The whole variable domain, filled in from reference TRBV30 and TRBJ2-6, reads SQTIHQWPATLVQPVGSPLSLECTVEGTSNPNLYWYRQAAGRGLQLLFYSVGIGQISSEVPQNLSASRPQDRQFILSSKKLLLSDSGFYLCASGRSFSGANVLTFGAGSRLTVL.